This TCR beta chain was identified during a study of patients and donors after allogeneic stem cell transplantation. Between the trimmed V and J ends, which lost 5 bases and 1 base, there was a span of 15 bases. The CDR3 is made up of 15 amino acids. There are many counts of this clonotype. From the RT-PCR reads, TCRdb called clonotypes with MiXCR, one entry per CDR3 protein. Counted here are over 400,000 distinct CDR3 sequences, 16% occurring once; the ten biggest clones make up about 7%. The chain is built from TRBV12-3 or TRBV12-4 and TRBJ2-7; D possibly corresponds to TRBD2 (6 bases). Input material: blood, either unsorted or a sorted T cell fraction (not recorded which). This sequence originates from a human donor who was either an allogeneic HSCT recipient or a stem cell or donor lymphocyte infusion donor (not recorded which). It is not recorded whose cells these are; they may come from a transplant donor. CDR3 DNA sequence: TGTGCCAGCAGTCCTTGGCGGGGCCCGTCCTACGAGCAGTACTTC. Translated: CASSPWRGPSYEQYF.